This T cell receptor beta chain was profiled in a study of shared clonotypes between healthy human individuals. Study-level findings and limits: Sequencing depth was predicted to influence how clonotypes are shared among donors.

On this clone itself: The target antigen is unknown.

The method was immunoSEQ multiplex PCR; TCRdb's version includes in-frame clones alone and lacks a portion of them. The sample lists over a million clones; around 97% were seen once. The CDR3 has 17 amino acids. V gave up 3 bases and J gave up 6 bases; unmatched junction bases: 10. Germline V gene lookup returns CDR1 MNHEY and CDR2 SMNVEV (reference sequence). The chain carries TRBV27 and TRBJ2-1, with 11 nucleotides matching TRBD2. Sequencing input: naive CD4+ T cells sorted from blood. Indicated subset: CD45RA+ positively selected. The origin of this receptor is a man younger than 40 in good health. CDR3 in DNA: TGTGCCAGCAGTTTCGGGAAACTAGCGGGAGCGATCAATGAGCAGTTCTTC. It specifies CASSFGKLAGAINEQFF.